A selection of T cell receptor beta chains follows, all from one sample in a study of PD-1 blockade in mismatch repair-deficient tumors. TCRdb's table, derived via immunoSEQ multiplex PCR, lists solely in-frame clones and lacks some. The data contain more than 40,000 clones, around four fifths of them singletons. The sample here was peripheral blood, taken 4 weeks after starting pembrolizumab. The origin of the receptors is an adult with mismatch repair-deficient cancer. CDR3s include the opening cysteine and the closing phenylalanine or tryptophan. A D gene is named only where the DNA matches it firmly. Where a row states a size, it is once, few, many or the class of an expanded clone; other rows omit it.

D gene: NA; CDR3 length: 14; V gene: TRBV27; clone size: NA; J gene: TRBJ1-1; CDR3 protein: CASRLINRDTEAFF; CDR3 DNA: TGTGCCAGCAGACTGATAAACAGAGACACTGAAGCTTTCTTT
D gene: TRBD2; CDR3 length: 17; V gene: TRBV7-2; clone size: NA; J gene: TRBJ2-7; CDR3 protein: CASSLAVAASGSYEQYF; CDR3 DNA: TGTGCCAGCAGCTTAGCTGTAGCGGCTAGCGGGAGCTACGAGCAGTACTTC
D gene: NA; CDR3 length: 14; V gene: TRBV12-5; clone size: few; J gene: TRBJ2-3; CDR3 protein: CASGSRGGPDTQYF; CDR3 DNA: TGTGCTAGTGGTTCCAGGGGGGGCCCAGATACGCAGTATTTT
D gene: TRBD1; CDR3 length: 14; V gene: TRBV11-2; clone size: NA; J gene: TRBJ1-2; CDR3 protein: CASSSAQGASGYTF; CDR3 DNA: TGTGCCAGCAGCTCGGCGCAGGGGGCAAGCGGCTACACCTTC
D gene: NA; CDR3 length: 12; V gene: TRBV7-9; clone size: NA; J gene: TRBJ1-1; CDR3 protein: CASSLVHTEAFF; CDR3 DNA: TGTGCCAGCAGCTTAGTACACACTGAAGCTTTCTTT
D gene: NA; CDR3 length: 11; V gene: TRBV10-2; clone size: NA; J gene: TRBJ2-1; CDR3 protein: CASSAGSEQFF; CDR3 DNA: TGCGCCAGCAGTGCAGGGTCTGAGCAGTTCTTC
D gene: NA; CDR3 length: 14; V gene: TRBV27; clone size: NA; J gene: TRBJ2-7; CDR3 protein: CASSLARTAYEQYF; CDR3 DNA: TGTGCCAGCAGTTTAGCCCGGACAGCCTACGAGCAGTACTTC
D gene: NA; CDR3 length: 14; V gene: TRBV7-2; clone size: NA; J gene: TRBJ2-7; CDR3 protein: CASSLVPAAPEQYF; CDR3 DNA: TGTGCCAGCAGCTTAGTTCCGGCGGCCCCCGAGCAGTACTTC
D gene: TRBD1; CDR3 length: 13; V gene: TRBV29-1; clone size: NA; J gene: TRBJ2-7; CDR3 protein: CSVSGTGVHEQYF; CDR3 DNA: TGCAGCGTTTCAGGGACAGGGGTACACGAGCAGTACTTC
D gene: NA; CDR3 length: 15; V gene: TRBV27; clone size: NA; J gene: TRBJ1-1; CDR3 protein: CASRAPGNSYTEAFF; CDR3 DNA: TGTGCCAGCAGAGCCCCAGGGAATTCGTACACTGAAGCTTTCTTT
D gene: NA; CDR3 length: 14; V gene: TRBV30; clone size: NA; J gene: TRBJ1-1; CDR3 protein: CAWSAESGLHEAFF; CDR3 DNA: TGTGCCTGGAGTGCGGAGTCGGGTTTGCACGAAGCTTTCTTT
D gene: NA; CDR3 length: 13; V gene: TRBV5-1; clone size: few; J gene: TRBJ2-7; CDR3 protein: CASSTDSSYEQYF; CDR3 DNA: TGCGCCAGCAGCACGGACAGCTCCTACGAGCAGTACTTC
D gene: TRBD2; CDR3 length: 18; V gene: TRBV5-4; clone size: NA; J gene: TRBJ2-7; CDR3 protein: CASSQDPRLALSSYEQYF; CDR3 DNA: TGTGCCAGCAGCCAAGATCCCCGACTAGCCTTGAGCTCCTACGAGCAGTACTTC
D gene: TRBD1; CDR3 length: 17; V gene: TRBV14; clone size: NA; J gene: TRBJ1-2; CDR3 protein: CASSQGGLQGALGGYTF; CDR3 DNA: TGTGCCAGCAGCCAAGGAGGTCTACAGGGGGCCCTAGGAGGCTACACCTTC
D gene: NA; CDR3 length: 14; V gene: TRBV2; clone size: NA; J gene: TRBJ2-3; CDR3 protein: CASSDEGNTDTQYF; CDR3 DNA: TGTGCCAGCAGTGATGAGGGAAACACAGATACGCAGTATTTT
D gene: NA; CDR3 length: 12; V gene: TRBV6-5; clone size: NA; J gene: TRBJ2-7; CDR3 protein: CASSQLGYEQYF; CDR3 DNA: TGTGCCAGCAGCCAACTAGGCTACGAGCAGTACTTC
D gene: NA; CDR3 length: 15; V gene: TRBV6-5; clone size: NA; J gene: TRBJ2-3; CDR3 protein: CASSYGLAIGDTQYF; CDR3 DNA: TGTGCCAGCAGTTACGGCCTAGCTATAGGGGATACGCAGTATTTT
D gene: NA; CDR3 length: 16; V gene: TRBV5-4; clone size: NA; J gene: TRBJ2-3; CDR3 protein: CASSPPGRPSTDTQYF; CDR3 DNA: TGTGCCAGCAGCCCCCCGGGGCGCCCTAGCACAGATACGCAGTATTTT
D gene: TRBD2; CDR3 length: 15; V gene: TRBV7-3; clone size: NA; J gene: TRBJ2-1; CDR3 protein: CASSPSPRTSDEQFF; CDR3 DNA: TGTGCCAGCAGCCCCTCCCCCCGGACTAGCGATGAGCAGTTCTTC
D gene: TRBD1; CDR3 length: 15; V gene: TRBV5-5; clone size: NA; J gene: TRBJ1-2; CDR3 protein: CASSSSTTGNYGYTF; CDR3 DNA: TGTGCCAGCAGCTCATCGACGACAGGGAACTATGGCTACACCTTC
D gene: NA; CDR3 length: 16; V gene: TRBV6-6; clone size: NA; J gene: TRBJ2-2; CDR3 protein: CASSYDARGNTGELFF; CDR3 DNA: TGTGCCAGCAGTTACGATGCCAGGGGGAACACCGGGGAGCTGTTTTTT
D gene: TRBD1; CDR3 length: 14; V gene: TRBV9; clone size: NA; J gene: TRBJ2-1; CDR3 protein: CASSRQGAQDEQFF; CDR3 DNA: TGTGCCAGCAGCCGACAGGGGGCGCAGGATGAGCAGTTCTTC
D gene: NA; CDR3 length: 13; V gene: TRBV2; clone size: few; J gene: TRBJ2-5; CDR3 protein: CASTLEAEGTQYF; CDR3 DNA: TGTGCCAGCACGCTCGAGGCCGAAGGGACCCAGTACTTC
D gene: TRBD1; CDR3 length: 14; V gene: TRBV5-6; clone size: NA; J gene: TRBJ2-7; CDR3 protein: CASSFGQGLREQYF; CDR3 DNA: TGTGCCAGCAGCTTCGGACAGGGGCTCAGGGAGCAGTACTTC
D gene: TRBD2; CDR3 length: 14; V gene: TRBV28; clone size: NA; J gene: TRBJ2-5; CDR3 protein: CASSGGLPQETQYF; CDR3 DNA: TGTGCCAGCAGTGGGGGACTACCCCAAGAGACCCAGTACTTC
D gene: TRBD1; CDR3 length: 14; V gene: TRBV5-1; clone size: few; J gene: TRBJ1-5; CDR3 protein: CASSETGSNQPQHF; CDR3 DNA: TGCGCCAGCAGCGAGACAGGGTCTAATCAGCCCCAGCATTTT
D gene: NA; CDR3 length: 15; V gene: TRBV6-1; clone size: NA; J gene: TRBJ2-2; CDR3 protein: CASSEQGHNTGELFF; CDR3 DNA: TGTGCCAGCAGTGAACAGGGACACAACACCGGGGAGCTGTTTTTT
D gene: TRBD1; CDR3 length: 17; V gene: TRBV2; clone size: NA; J gene: TRBJ1-3; CDR3 protein: CASSEKQGALSGNTIYF; CDR3 DNA: TGTGCCAGCAGTGAAAAGCAGGGGGCTCTGAGTGGAAACACCATATATTTT
D gene: NA; CDR3 length: 15; V gene: TRBV12-5; clone size: NA; J gene: TRBJ2-3; CDR3 protein: CASGLVTGGTDTQYF; CDR3 DNA: TGTGCTAGTGGTTTGGTAACCGGAGGCACAGATACGCAGTATTTT
D gene: TRBD1; CDR3 length: 15; V gene: TRBV6-1; clone size: NA; J gene: TRBJ2-2; CDR3 protein: CASRRTGTNTGELFF; CDR3 DNA: TGTGCCAGCAGAAGGACAGGGACGAACACCGGGGAGCTGTTTTTT
D gene: NA; CDR3 length: 13; V gene: TRBV7-3; clone size: once; J gene: TRBJ2-6; CDR3 protein: CASSFGGANVLTF; CDR3 DNA: TGTGCCAGCAGCTTTGGTGGGGCCAACGTCCTGACTTTC
D gene: TRBD2; CDR3 length: 13; V gene: TRBV27; clone size: few; J gene: TRBJ2-7; CDR3 protein: CASSSGGSYEQYF; CDR3 DNA: TGTGCCAGCAGTTCGGGGGGTTCCTACGAGCAGTACTTC
D gene: NA; CDR3 length: 12; V gene: TRBV2; clone size: NA; J gene: TRBJ2-5; CDR3 protein: CASSAGVATQYF; CDR3 DNA: TGTGCCAGCAGTGCCGGGGTGGCGACCCAGTACTTC
D gene: NA; CDR3 length: 17; V gene: TRBV19; clone size: NA; J gene: TRBJ1-6; CDR3 protein: CASSMAAATSYNSPLHF; CDR3 DNA: TGTGCCAGTAGTATGGCCGCAGCGACCTCCTATAATTCACCCCTCCACTTT
D gene: NA; CDR3 length: 13; V gene: TRBV11-3; clone size: NA; J gene: TRBJ2-5; CDR3 protein: CASSEQGTETQYF; CDR3 DNA: TGTGCCAGCAGCGAACAGGGTACTGAGACCCAGTACTTC
D gene: NA; CDR3 length: 15; V gene: TRBV7-9; clone size: NA; J gene: TRBJ1-1; CDR3 protein: CASSLAGRRNTEAFF; CDR3 DNA: TGTGCCAGCAGCTTAGCGGGCCGCCGGAACACTGAAGCTTTCTTT
D gene: TRBD1; CDR3 length: 13; V gene: TRBV7-7; clone size: NA; J gene: TRBJ2-7; CDR3 protein: CASSWDRVSEQYF; CDR3 DNA: TGTGCTAGCAGCTGGGACAGGGTAAGCGAGCAGTACTTC
D gene: NA; CDR3 length: 14; V gene: TRBV5-1; clone size: NA; J gene: TRBJ1-1; CDR3 protein: CASSPFGTQAEAFF; CDR3 DNA: TGCGCCAGCAGCCCTTTTGGGACGCAGGCTGAAGCTTTCTTT
D gene: NA; CDR3 length: 14; V gene: TRBV19; clone size: NA; J gene: TRBJ2-7; CDR3 protein: CASSIGLGDYEQYF; CDR3 DNA: TGTGCCAGTAGTATCGGACTGGGGGACTACGAGCAGTACTTC
D gene: NA; CDR3 length: 11; V gene: TRBV29-1; clone size: NA; J gene: TRBJ2-7; CDR3 protein: CSVGGGYEQYF; CDR3 DNA: TGCAGCGTCGGAGGGGGCTACGAGCAGTACTTC
D gene: TRBD1; CDR3 length: 15; V gene: TRBV11-2; clone size: NA; J gene: TRBJ1-3; CDR3 protein: CASSGWDSPGNTIYF; CDR3 DNA: TGTGCCAGCAGCGGCTGGGACAGCCCTGGAAACACCATATATTTT
D gene: TRBD2; CDR3 length: 14; V gene: TRBV5-1; clone size: NA; J gene: TRBJ2-2; CDR3 protein: CASSLGTSSGELFF; CDR3 DNA: TGCGCCAGCAGCTTGGGGACTAGCTCCGGGGAGCTGTTTTTT
D gene: NA; CDR3 length: 17; V gene: TRBV5-1; clone size: once; J gene: TRBJ2-6; CDR3 protein: CASSLGGLGSGANVLTF; CDR3 DNA: TGCGCCAGCAGCTTGGGGGGTCTTGGCTCTGGGGCCAACGTCCTGACTTTC
D gene: TRBD1; CDR3 length: 17; V gene: TRBV27; clone size: few; J gene: TRBJ1-5; CDR3 protein: CASSLSRTGGSSQPQHF; CDR3 DNA: TGTGCCAGCAGTTTATCCAGGACAGGGGGCTCCAGTCAGCCCCAGCATTTT
D gene: NA; CDR3 length: 15; V gene: TRBV28; clone size: once; J gene: TRBJ1-3; CDR3 protein: CASSSGSGRGNTIYF; CDR3 DNA: TGTGCCAGCAGTTCCGGGTCGGGCAGAGGAAACACCATATATTTT
D gene: NA; CDR3 length: 15; V gene: TRBV7-2; clone size: NA; J gene: TRBJ2-2; CDR3 protein: CASSFNGPNTGELFF; CDR3 DNA: TGTGCCAGCAGCTTTAACGGACCGAACACCGGGGAGCTGTTTTTT
D gene: NA; CDR3 length: 12; V gene: TRBV19; clone size: NA; J gene: TRBJ1-2; CDR3 protein: CASSRDGYGYTF; CDR3 DNA: TGTGCCAGTAGTAGGGACGGCTATGGCTACACCTTC
D gene: NA; CDR3 length: 11; V gene: TRBV20-1; clone size: NA; J gene: TRBJ2-7; CDR3 protein: CSAAESYEQYF; CDR3 DNA: TGCAGTGCTGCAGAATCCTACGAGCAGTACTTC
D gene: TRBD1; CDR3 length: 14; V gene: TRBV9; clone size: NA; J gene: TRBJ1-1; CDR3 protein: CASSETTQGTEAFF; CDR3 DNA: TGTGCCAGCAGCGAGACCACACAGGGGACTGAAGCTTTCTTT
D gene: NA; CDR3 length: 16; V gene: TRBV5-1; clone size: NA; J gene: TRBJ2-2; CDR3 protein: CASSFSGVLTTGELFF; CDR3 DNA: TGCGCCAGCAGCTTCTCCGGGGTCCTTACTACCGGGGAGCTGTTTTTT
D gene: NA; CDR3 length: 16; V gene: TRBV6-6; clone size: few; J gene: TRBJ1-2; CDR3 protein: CASTKGQQGGGRGYTF; CDR3 DNA: TGTGCCAGCACGAAAGGACAGCAAGGAGGAGGACGTGGCTACACCTTC